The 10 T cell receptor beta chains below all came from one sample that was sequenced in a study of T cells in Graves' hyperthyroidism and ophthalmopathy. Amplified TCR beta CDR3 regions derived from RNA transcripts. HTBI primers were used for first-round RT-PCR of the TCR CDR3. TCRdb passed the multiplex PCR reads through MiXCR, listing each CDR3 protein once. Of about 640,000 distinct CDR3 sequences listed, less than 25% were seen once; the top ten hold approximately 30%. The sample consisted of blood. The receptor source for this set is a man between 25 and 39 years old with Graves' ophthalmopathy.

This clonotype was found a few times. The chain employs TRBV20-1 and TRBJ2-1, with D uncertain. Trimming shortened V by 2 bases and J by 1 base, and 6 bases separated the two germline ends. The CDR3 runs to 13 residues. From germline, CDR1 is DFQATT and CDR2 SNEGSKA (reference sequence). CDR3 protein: CSARKDSYNEQFF. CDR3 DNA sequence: TGCAGTGCTAGAAAGGATTCCTACAATGAGCAGTTCTTC.

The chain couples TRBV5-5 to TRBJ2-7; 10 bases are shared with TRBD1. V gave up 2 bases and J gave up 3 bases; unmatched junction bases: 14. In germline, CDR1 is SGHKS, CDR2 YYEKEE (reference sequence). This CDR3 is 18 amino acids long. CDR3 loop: CASSLIGWPGQGNYEQYF. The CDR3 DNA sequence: TGTGCCAGCAGCTTAATAGGCTGGCCGGGACAGGGGAACTACGAGCAGTACTTC.

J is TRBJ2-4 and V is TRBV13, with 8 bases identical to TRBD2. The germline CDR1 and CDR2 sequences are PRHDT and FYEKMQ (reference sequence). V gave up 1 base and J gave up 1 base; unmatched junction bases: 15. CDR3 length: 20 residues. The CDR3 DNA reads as TGTGCCAGCAGCTTAGAAGGTAGCGGGGCCCCCGCCCTCGCCAAAAACATTCAGTACTTC. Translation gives CASSLEGSGAPALAKNIQYF.

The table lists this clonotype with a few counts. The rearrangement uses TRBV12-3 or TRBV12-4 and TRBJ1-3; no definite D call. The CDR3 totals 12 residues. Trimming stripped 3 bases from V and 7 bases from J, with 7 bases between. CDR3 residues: CASSLSQNTIYF. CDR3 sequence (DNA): TGTGCCAGCAGTTTGAGTCAGAACACCATATATTTT.

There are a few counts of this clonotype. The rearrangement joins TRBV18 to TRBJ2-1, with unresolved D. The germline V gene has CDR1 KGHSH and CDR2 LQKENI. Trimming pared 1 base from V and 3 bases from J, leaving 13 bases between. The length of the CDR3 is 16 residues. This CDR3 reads CASSPRRSDIYNEQFF. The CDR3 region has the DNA TGTGCCAGCTCACCACGGCGGTCCGATATCTACAATGAGCAGTTCTTC. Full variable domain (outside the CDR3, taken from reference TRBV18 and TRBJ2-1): NAGVMQNPRHLVRRRGQEARLRCSPMKGHSHVYWYRQLPEEGLKFMVYLQKENIIDESGMPKERFSAEFPKEGPSILRIQQVVRGDSAAYFCASSPRRSDIYNEQFFGPGTRLTVL.

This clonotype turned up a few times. The CDR3 is CASSLGGGNQETQYF. The CDR3 bases are TGTGCCAGCAGCTTGGGGGGGGGGAACCAAGAGACCCAGTACTTC. The chain combines TRBV7-3 with TRBJ2-5; 7 nucleotides align to TRBD2. The CDR3 spans 15 residues. V shed 3 bases, J shed 0 bases, and the junction held 4 bases outside the gene matches. From germline, CDR1 is SGHTA and CDR2 FQGTGA.

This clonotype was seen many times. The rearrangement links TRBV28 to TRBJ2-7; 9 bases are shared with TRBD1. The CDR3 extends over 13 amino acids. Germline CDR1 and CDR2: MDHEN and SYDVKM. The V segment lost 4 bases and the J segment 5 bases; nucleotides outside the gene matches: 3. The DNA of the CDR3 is TGTGCCAGCAGTTCGGGACAGGGAAACGAGCAGTACTTC. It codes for CASSSGQGNEQYF.

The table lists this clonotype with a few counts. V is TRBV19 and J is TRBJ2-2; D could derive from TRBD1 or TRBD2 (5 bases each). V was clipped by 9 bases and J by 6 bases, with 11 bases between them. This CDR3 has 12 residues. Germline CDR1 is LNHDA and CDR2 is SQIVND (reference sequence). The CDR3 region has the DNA TGTGCCAGCCATTCGGGGCCCGGGGAGCTGTTTTTT. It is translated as CASHSGPGELFF.

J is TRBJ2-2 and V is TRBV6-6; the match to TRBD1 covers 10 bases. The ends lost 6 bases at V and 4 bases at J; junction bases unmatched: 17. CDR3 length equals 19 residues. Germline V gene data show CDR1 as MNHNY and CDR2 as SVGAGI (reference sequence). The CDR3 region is CASSKRGQGTLEITGELFF. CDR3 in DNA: TGTGCCAGCAGCAAAAGGGGACAGGGGACTCTCGAGATCACCGGGGAGCTGTTTTTT.

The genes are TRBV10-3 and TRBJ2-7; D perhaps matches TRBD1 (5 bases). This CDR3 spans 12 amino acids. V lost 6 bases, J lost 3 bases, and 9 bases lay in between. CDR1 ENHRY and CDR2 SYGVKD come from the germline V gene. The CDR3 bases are TGTGCCATCAGGGACACGGACTACGAGCAGTACTTC. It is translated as CAIRDTDYEQYF.